The 27 T cell receptor beta chains below were found in one sample sequenced in a study of shared clonotypes between healthy human individuals. TCRdb keeps only in-frame clones here, not all; method: immunoSEQ multiplex PCR. The sample carries about 1 million clones, about 76% recorded once. The sequencing sample was made of memory CD4+ T cells sorted from blood. Subset indicated: CD45RA-negative fraction. The receptor set was obtained from a man between 18 and 29 years old in good health.

This clone was recorded once. The chain is built from TRBV28 and TRBJ1-2; D is uncertain. The CDR3 contains 13 residues. Trimming stripped 6 bases from V and 5 bases from J, with 13 bases between. CDR1 is MDHEN and CDR2 is SYDVKM in the germline V gene. CDR3 amino acids: CASSLVLMYGYTF. As DNA, the CDR3 is TGTGCCAGCAGCTTGGTCCTGATGTATGGCTACACCTTC.

Comment on this clone: This sample includes further DNA sequences coding for the same CDR3. The rearrangement links TRBV18 to TRBJ2-5; no firm D call. V was cut by 2 bases and J by 5 bases, with 6 bases left in between. Germline V gene lookup returns CDR1 KGHSH and CDR2 LQKENI. The CDR3 sequence is 12 residues long. The CDR3 coding sequence is TGTGCCAGCTCACCAAGGGCCGAGACCCAGTACTTC. Translating gives CASSPRAETQYF.

The chain uses TRBV21-1 and TRBJ1-5; the table assigns TRBD1, which was not confirmed against the DNA. TRBV21-1 is a recognized pseudogene. The CDR3 loop spans 17 amino acids. CDR3 in amino acids: CASSARDRVNSNQPQHF. The CDR3 nucleotides read TGTGCCAGCAGCGCCCGGGACAGAGTCAATAGCAATCAGCCCCAGCATTTT.

In DNA, the CDR3 is TGTGCCAGCAGCCCGGGCAGGGTCCAGGAGACCCAGTACTTC. Amino acid sequence: CASSPGRVQETQYF. The rearrangement joins TRBV7-2 to TRBJ2-5; the D gene is possibly TRBD1 (5 bases). There are 14 residues in the CDR3. CDR1 and CDR2 from the germline V gene are SGHTA and FQGNSA. V gave up 5 bases and J gave up 5 bases, with 15 bases separating them.

A few counts support this clone. The J gene is TRBJ1-1, the V gene TRBV30, with a tentative D call TRBD1 (6 bases). The V gene's germline CDR1 is GTSNPN and CDR2 SVGIG (reference sequence). The CDR3 totals 12 residues. With 8 bases removed from V and 10 bases from J, the gap between germline ends came to 20 bases. DNA for the CDR3: TGTGCCGGGCAAATCGGGGGCGGTGGAGCTTTCTTT. It translates to CAGQIGGGGAFF.

Points on this clone: This sequence may be a read error, since a much larger clone differs from it by one base. This sequence joins TRBV7-8 and TRBJ1-2, with 7 bases aligning to TRBD1. CDR1 SGHVS and CDR2 FQNEAQ come from the germline V gene. The CDR3 covers 13 residues. V lost 5 bases and J lost 2; bases outside the gene matches: 2. The DNA for the CDR3 is TGTGCCAGCAGCCCGACAGGGAACTATGGCTACACCTTC. It translates to CASSPTGNYGYTF. Full variable domain (outside the CDR3, taken from reference TRBV7-8 and TRBJ1-2): GAGVSQSPRYKVAKRGQDVALRCDPISGHVSLFWYQQALGQGPEFLTYFQNEAQLDKSGLPSDRFFAERPEGSVSTLKIQRTQQEDSAVYLCASSPTGNYGYTFGSGTRLTVV.

This clone occurred a few times. The chain is built from TRBV5-3 and TRBJ2-2; 9 positions agree with TRBD1. TRBV5-3 is assigned to the ORF class and has an uncertain function. The V segment lost 6 bases and the J segment 0 bases; nucleotides outside the gene matches: 9. The CDR3 is made up of 17 amino acids. The CDR3 bases are TGTGCCAGAAACACAGGGGGCCGCCAAACGAACACCGGGGAGCTGTTTTTT. The encoded protein is CARNTGGRQTNTGELFF.

The chain combines TRBV7-2 with TRBJ2-1, with 10 bases matching TRBD2. Germline V gene sequence: CDR1 SGHTA, CDR2 FQGNSA. The CDR3 has 15 residues. V gave up 5 bases and J gave up 7 bases; unmatched junction bases: 8. The CDR3 protein is CASSLGTSAMNEQFF. In nucleotides, the CDR3 is TGTGCCAGCAGCCTAGGGACTAGCGCTATGAATGAGCAGTTCTTC.

The chain has TRBV4-1 and TRBJ1-2; TRBD1 aligns across 7 bases. The germline V gene encodes CDR1 MGHRA and CDR2 YSYEKL. V was clipped by 1 base and J by 5 bases; unmatched bases: 7. The CDR3 has 15 amino acids. The CDR3 is CASSQVPTGEYGYTF. The CDR3 nucleotides read TGCGCCAGCAGCCAAGTCCCCACAGGGGAATATGGCTACACCTTC.

The genes are TRBV6-1 and TRBJ1-1; 7 bases agree with TRBD1. Trimming took 7 bases from V and 1 from J; bases not matched to a gene: 3. CDR3 size: 13 residues. Per germline, CDR1 MNHNS and CDR2 SASEGT. CDR3 sequence (DNA): TGTGCCAGCAAGGGACAGCAGAACACTGAAGCTTTCTTT. Protein product: CASKGQQNTEAFF.

This chain joins TRBV5-1 and TRBJ1-4; D not certain. Germline V gene sequence: CDR1 SGHRS, CDR2 YFSETQ. CDR3 length equals 13 residues. Deletions cut 5 bases from V and 0 bases from J, with 5 bases between. The CDR3 reads CASRIATNEKLFF. CDR3 bases: TGCGCCAGCAGGATTGCAACTAATGAAAAACTGTTTTTT.

V is TRBV11-2 and J is TRBJ2-1, with 7 bases lining up with TRBD1. The CDR3 totals 16 residues. Germline assignment: CDR1 SGHAT and CDR2 FQNNGV. V trimming: 4 bases; J trimming: 2 bases; junction bases outside the gene matches: 8. CDR3 residues: CASSSSQGRAYNEQFF. In DNA form, the CDR3 reads TGTGCCAGCAGCTCATCACAGGGGCGAGCCTACAATGAGCAGTTCTTC.

The chain recombines TRBV10-2 with TRBJ2-1; TRBD2 matches 10 bases. Per the germline V gene, CDR1 is WSHSY and CDR2 is SAAADI. V gave up 7 bases and J gave up 4 bases; unmatched junction bases: 4. CDR3 length: 14 residues. CDR3 DNA sequence: TGCGCCAGCACCGGGACTAGCGCGTACAATGAGCAGTTCTTC. It yields the protein CASTGTSAYNEQFF.

V is TRBV30 and J is TRBJ2-5; 11 bases match TRBD1. The DNA matches TRBJ2-7 better at its end, which makes the J call doubtful. The CDR3 runs 13 residues. CDR1 GTSNPN and CDR2 SVGIG come from the germline V gene (reference sequence). The chain's CDR3 is CATAGTGGYEQYF. The DNA of the CDR3 is TGTGCCACCGCCGGGACAGGGGGCTACGAGCAGTACTTC.

The chain couples TRBV27 to TRBJ1-5; 7 bases fit TRBD1. V lost 6 bases and J lost 6; bases outside the gene matches: 8. The germline CDR1 and CDR2 sequences are MNHEY and SMNVEV (reference sequence). The CDR3 loop spans 14 amino acids. DNA for the CDR3: TGTGCCAGCAGACAGGGGTGGGGTAGTCAGCCCCAGCATTTT. Translated, it gives CASRQGWGSQPQHF.

Comments on this clone: This CDR3 is also generated by other DNA sequences in the sample. V gene TRBV5-4 combines with J gene TRBJ2-7; D possibly corresponds to TRBD1 (5 bases). The V end was cut by 3 bases, the J end by 3 bases, with 7 bases between. The CDR3 is 12 amino acids. Looked up from germline, CDR1 is SGHNT and CDR2 is YYREEE (reference sequence). The CDR3 here is CASSSDSYEQYF. CDR3 nucleotide sequence: TGTGCCAGCAGCTCCGACAGCTACGAGCAGTACTTC.

V usage is TRBV4-1 and J usage is TRBJ1-4; 12 bases match TRBD1. The CDR3 is 19 residues long. CDR1 and CDR2 (germline): MGHRA, YSYEKL. The J segment lost 8 bases and the V segment lost 0 bases, leaving 13 bases of the junction unmatched. As DNA, the CDR3 is TGCGCCAGCAGCCAAGATACGGGACAGGGGGCCGGCTTTCGCGAAAAACTGTTTTTT. It yields the protein CASSQDTGQGAGFREKLFF.

This clone was picked up one time. A read error may explain this, as a much larger clone is one base away. Additional DNA sequences in this sample encode the identical CDR3. The chain recombines TRBV7-9 with TRBJ1-2; D not certain. Trimming removed 3 bases at V and 2 bases at J, with 4 bases between. Germline CDR1 reads SEHNR; CDR2 reads FQNEAQ (reference sequence). The length of the CDR3 is 12 residues. CDR3 in DNA: TGTGCCAGCAGCTTGGGGAACTATGGCTACACCTTC. This codes for CASSLGNYGYTF.

The V and J genes are TRBV30 and TRBJ1-2; D is uncertain. Germline CDR1 is GTSNPN and CDR2 is SVGIG (reference sequence). The CDR3 runs 11 residues. The V and J ends lost 3 bases and 4 bases respectively, with 6 bases between them. The DNA of the CDR3 is TGTGCCTGGAGGAGGAGCTATGGCTACACCTTC. This translates into CAWRRSYGYTF.

This chain links TRBV7-2 with TRBJ1-3; D call uncertain. Germline-derived CDR1 and CDR2 are SGHTA and FQGNSA. Between the trimmed V and J ends, which lost 0 bases and 2 bases, there was a span of 11 bases. The CDR3 extends over 16 amino acids. The DNA for the CDR3 is TGTGCCAGCAGCTTAGCGACGGGTTCCCCTGGAAACACCATATATTTT. Its translation: CASSLATGSPGNTIYF.

The chain employs TRBV2 and TRBJ1-6; 8 bases map to TRBD1. CDR3 size: 11 residues. J gave up 13 bases and V 5 bases, and 1 base lay outside the gene matches. From germline, CDR1 is SNHLY and CDR2 FYNNEI. The CDR3 here is CASSNRGPLHF. For the CDR3, the DNA is TGTGCCAGCAGTAACAGGGGGCCCCTCCACTTT. Complete variable domain (other parts from reference TRBV2 and TRBJ1-6): EPEVTQTPSHQVTQMGQEVILRCVPISNHLYFYWYRQILGQKVEFLVSFYNNEISEKSEIFDDQFSVERPDGSNFTLKIRSTKLEDSAMYFCASSNRGPLHFGNGTRLTVT.

In its sample, this clone was seen a few times. The chain combines TRBV2 with TRBJ2-3, with 13 bases lining up with TRBD2. The germline gives CDR1 SNHLY, CDR2 FYNNEI. CDR3 length equals 17 residues. With V trimmed by 5 bases and J by 4 bases, 9 bases remained unmatched. CDR3 nucleotides: TGTGCCAGCAGTCCTCGGACTAGCGGGAGTAGGGCAGATACGCAGTATTTT. It translates to CASSPRTSGSRADTQYF.

V gene TRBV18 combines with J gene TRBJ2-7; D is unresolved. The ends were cut back, 0 bases at V and 6 bases at J, with 9 bases in the middle. Germline V gene sequence: CDR1 KGHSH, CDR2 LQKENI. The CDR3 contains 13 residues. The CDR3 protein is CASSPPQESEQYF. As DNA, the CDR3 is TGTGCCAGCTCACCACCCCAGGAATCCGAGCAGTACTTC.

The chain links TRBV5-1 to TRBJ2-3, with D uncertain. The CDR3 is made up of 15 amino acids. The V gene's germline CDR1 is SGHRS and CDR2 YFSETQ. V was pared by 0 bases and J by 4 bases, with 12 bases between. Here the CDR3 reads CASSLGQNQADTQYF. CDR3 sequence (DNA): TGCGCCAGCAGCTTGGGGCAGAATCAGGCAGATACGCAGTATTTT.

This clone was picked up a small number of times. The chain couples TRBV25-1 to TRBJ2-3; D gene ambiguous. CDR1 is MGHDK and CDR2 is SYGVNS in the germline V gene. Trimming stripped 3 bases from V and 8 bases from J, with 12 bases between. The CDR3 is 13 residues long. The CDR3: CASSDSSRSTQYF. CDR3 nucleotides: TGTGCCAGCAGTGACTCTTCGAGGAGTACGCAGTATTTT.

The chain employs TRBV27 and TRBJ2-1; D is unclear. Deletions cut 2 bases from V and 8 bases from J, with 1 base between. Germline values: CDR1 MNHEY, CDR2 SMNVEV (reference sequence). This CDR3 is 10 amino acids long. Here the CDR3 reads CASSLDEQFF. The CDR3 region has the DNA TGTGCCAGCAGTTTAGATGAGCAGTTCTTC.

V is TRBV9 and J is TRBJ1-1, with no clear D. In germline, CDR1 is SGDLS, CDR2 YYNGEE. The length of the CDR3 is 15 residues. The V gene lost 0 bases and the J gene lost 1 base, with 10 bases spanning the gap. Here the CDR3 DNA reads TGTGCCAGCAGCGTAGGGGCCGGCGGGAACACTGAAGCTTTCTTT. Translation: CASSVGAGGNTEAFF.